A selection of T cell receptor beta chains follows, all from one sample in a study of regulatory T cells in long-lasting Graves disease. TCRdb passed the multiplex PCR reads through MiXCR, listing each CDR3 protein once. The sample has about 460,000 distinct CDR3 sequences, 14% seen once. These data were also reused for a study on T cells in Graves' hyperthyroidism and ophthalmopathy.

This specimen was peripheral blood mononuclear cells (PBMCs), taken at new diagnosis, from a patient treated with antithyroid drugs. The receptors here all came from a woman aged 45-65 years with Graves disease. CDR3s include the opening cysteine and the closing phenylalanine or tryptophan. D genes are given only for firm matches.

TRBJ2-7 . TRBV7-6 CASSLGTEDYEQYF
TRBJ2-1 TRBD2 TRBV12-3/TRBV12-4 CASRTSSGRWNEQFF
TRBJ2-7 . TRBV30 CAWSVRGGYEQYF
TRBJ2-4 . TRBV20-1 CSARRPAAKNIQYF
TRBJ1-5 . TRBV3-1 CASSPPGNQPQHF
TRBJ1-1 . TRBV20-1 CSARREMNTEAFF
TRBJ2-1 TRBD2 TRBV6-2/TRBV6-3 CASSYLSPMGLAGLNEQFF
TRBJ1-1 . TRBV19 CASSRQDMSTEAFF
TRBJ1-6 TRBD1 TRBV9 CASSPRQGEASPLHF
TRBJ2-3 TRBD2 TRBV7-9 CASSTGALAGTTDTQYF
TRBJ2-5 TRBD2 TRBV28 CASSSPAGLVETQYF
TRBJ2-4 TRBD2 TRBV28 CASSSEGLSRVKNIQYF
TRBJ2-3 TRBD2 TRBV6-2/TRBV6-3 CASSYEGLAGVTQYF
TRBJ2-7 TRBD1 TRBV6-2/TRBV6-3 CASSDRVRREQYF
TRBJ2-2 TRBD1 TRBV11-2 CASSLPTGTGRNTGELFF
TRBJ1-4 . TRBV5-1 CASRSYVTANEKLFF